This T cell receptor (beta chain) was documented in a study of regulatory T cells in long-lasting Graves disease. This CDR3 is 14 amino acids long. Looked up from germline, CDR1 is MDHEN and CDR2 is SYDVKM. V shed 5 bases and J shed 9 bases, with 17 bases lying between them. This clonotype was seen repeatedly, ten times or more. The TCR beta library used iRepertoire HTBI primers with Arm-PCR amplification of CDR3. Using its own MiXCR run on the multiplex PCR reads, TCRdb lists one record per CDR3 protein. Counted here are some 410,000 distinct CDR3 sequences, around 17% occurring once; the ten biggest clones make up roughly 10%. Noted time point: newly diagnosed GD, antithyroid drugs for less than 3 months. RNA isolated from PBMCs was used to make the TCR library. These same records also appear under a second study, on T cells in Graves' hyperthyroidism and ophthalmopathy.

The sequences come from peripheral blood mononuclear cells (PBMCs), collected at new diagnosis, from a patient treated with antithyroid drugs. The rearrangement uses TRBV28 and TRBJ2-1, with D possibly matching TRBD2 (6 bases). The receptor was derived from a woman in her twenties or thirties with Graves disease. CDR3 sequence (DNA): TGTGCCAGCAGTGCAGCGGGTCTACTAGGTGAGCAGTTCTTC. Protein: CASSAAGLLGEQFF.